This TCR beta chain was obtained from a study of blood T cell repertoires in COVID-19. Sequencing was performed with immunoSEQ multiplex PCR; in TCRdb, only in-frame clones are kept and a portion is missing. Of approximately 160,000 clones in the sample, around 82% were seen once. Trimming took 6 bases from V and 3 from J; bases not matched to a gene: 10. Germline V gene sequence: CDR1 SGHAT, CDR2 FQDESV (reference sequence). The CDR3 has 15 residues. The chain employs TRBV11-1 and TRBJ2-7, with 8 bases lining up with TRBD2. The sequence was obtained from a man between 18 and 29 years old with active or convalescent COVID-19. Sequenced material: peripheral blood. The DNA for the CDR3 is TGTGCCAGCAGTGAGATAGCGGGATGGTACTACGAGCAGTACTTC. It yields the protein CASSEIAGWYYEQYF.